One TCR beta chain is described in this entry. The data were obtained in a study of blood T cell repertoires in COVID-19. The repertoire was sequenced with immunoSEQ multiplex PCR; TCRdb's copy has only in-frame clones and lacks some. The sample includes about 310,000 clones, roughly 87% of them seen just once. The CDR3 has 15 residues. Losses at the gene ends were 0 bases for V and 4 bases for J; bases not matched to a gene: 4. From germline, CDR1 is SGHRS and CDR2 YFSETQ. This chain links TRBV5-1 with TRBJ2-7; TRBD1 matches at 10 bases. Sequencing used peripheral blood. This sequence originates from a man aged 18 to 30 with active or convalescent COVID-19. The CDR3, as DNA: TGCGCCAGCAGCTTGGGACAGGGGGCAAAATACGAGCAGTACTTC. It encodes CASSLGQGAKYEQYF.